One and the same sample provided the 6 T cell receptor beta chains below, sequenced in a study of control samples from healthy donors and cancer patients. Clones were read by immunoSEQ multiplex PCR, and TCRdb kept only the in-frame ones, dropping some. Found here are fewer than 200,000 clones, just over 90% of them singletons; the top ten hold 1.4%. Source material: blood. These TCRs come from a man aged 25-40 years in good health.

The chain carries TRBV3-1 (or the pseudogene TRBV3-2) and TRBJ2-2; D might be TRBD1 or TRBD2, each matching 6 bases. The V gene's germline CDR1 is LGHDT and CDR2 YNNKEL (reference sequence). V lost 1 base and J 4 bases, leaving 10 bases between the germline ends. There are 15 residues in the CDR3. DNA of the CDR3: TGTGCCAGCAGCCAAGGGGGGGCGGGCACCGGGGAGCTGTTTTTT. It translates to CASSQGGAGTGELFF.

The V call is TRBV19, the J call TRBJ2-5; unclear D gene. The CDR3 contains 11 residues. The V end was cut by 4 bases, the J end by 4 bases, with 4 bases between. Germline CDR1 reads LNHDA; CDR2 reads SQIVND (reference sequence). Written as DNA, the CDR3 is TGTGCCAGTAGTAACAGAGAGACCCAGTACTTC. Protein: CASSNRETQYF.

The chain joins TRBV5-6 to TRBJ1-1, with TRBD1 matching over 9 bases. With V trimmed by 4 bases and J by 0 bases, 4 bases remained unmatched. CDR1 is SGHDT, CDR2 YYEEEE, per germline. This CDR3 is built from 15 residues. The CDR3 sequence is CASSLWTGVNTEAFF. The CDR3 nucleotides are TGTGCCAGCAGCCTGTGGACAGGGGTGAACACTGAAGCTTTCTTT.

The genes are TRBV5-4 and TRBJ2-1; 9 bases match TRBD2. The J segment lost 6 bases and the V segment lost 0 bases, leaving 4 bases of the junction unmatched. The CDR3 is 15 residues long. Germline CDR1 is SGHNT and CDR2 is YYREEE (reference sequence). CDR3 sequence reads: CASSLEGGRANEQFF. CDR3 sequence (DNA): TGTGCCAGCAGCTTGGAGGGCGGGAGGGCCAATGAGCAGTTCTTC. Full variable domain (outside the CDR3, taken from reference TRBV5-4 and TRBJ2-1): ETGVTQSPTHLIKTRGQQVTLRCSSQSGHNTVSWYQQALGQGPQFIFQYYREEENGRGNFPPRFSGLQFPNYSSELNVNALELDDSALYLCASSLEGGRANEQFFGPGTRLTVL.

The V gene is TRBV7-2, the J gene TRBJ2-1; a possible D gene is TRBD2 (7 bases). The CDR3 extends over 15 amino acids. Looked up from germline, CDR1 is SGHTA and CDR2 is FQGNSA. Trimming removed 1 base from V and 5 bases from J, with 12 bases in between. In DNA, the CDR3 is TGTGCCAGCAGCTTAGTGTCGGGGGGCCACAATGAGCAGTTCTTC. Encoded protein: CASSLVSGGHNEQFF.

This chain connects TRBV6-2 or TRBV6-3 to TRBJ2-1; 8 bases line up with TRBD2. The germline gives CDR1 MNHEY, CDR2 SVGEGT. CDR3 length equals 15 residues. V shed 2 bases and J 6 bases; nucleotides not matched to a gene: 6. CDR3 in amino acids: CASSYGLRGANEQFF. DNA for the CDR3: TGTGCCAGCAGTTACGGTCTGCGGGGGGCCAATGAGCAGTTCTTC.